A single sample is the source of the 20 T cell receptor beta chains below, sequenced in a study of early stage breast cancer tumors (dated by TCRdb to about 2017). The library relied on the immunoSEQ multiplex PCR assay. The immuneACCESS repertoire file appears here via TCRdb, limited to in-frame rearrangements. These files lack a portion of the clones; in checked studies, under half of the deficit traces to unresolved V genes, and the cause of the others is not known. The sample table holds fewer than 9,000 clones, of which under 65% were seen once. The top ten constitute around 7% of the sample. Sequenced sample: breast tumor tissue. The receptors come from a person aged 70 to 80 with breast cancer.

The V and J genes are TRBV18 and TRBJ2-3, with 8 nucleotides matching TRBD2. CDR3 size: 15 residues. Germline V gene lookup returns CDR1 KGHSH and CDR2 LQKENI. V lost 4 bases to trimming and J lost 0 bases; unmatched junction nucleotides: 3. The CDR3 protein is CASSRGGLSTDTQYF. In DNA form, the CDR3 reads TGTGCCAGCTCACGCGGGGGGCTCAGCACAGATACGCAGTATTTT.

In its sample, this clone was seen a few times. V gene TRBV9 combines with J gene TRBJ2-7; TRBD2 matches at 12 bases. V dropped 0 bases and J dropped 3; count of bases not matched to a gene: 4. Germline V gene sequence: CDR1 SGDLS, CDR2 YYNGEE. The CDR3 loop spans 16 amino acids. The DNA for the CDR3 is TGTGCCAGCAGCGTAGGGGCTAGCGGGGGGGGCTACGAGCAGTACTTC. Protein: CASSVGASGGGYEQYF.

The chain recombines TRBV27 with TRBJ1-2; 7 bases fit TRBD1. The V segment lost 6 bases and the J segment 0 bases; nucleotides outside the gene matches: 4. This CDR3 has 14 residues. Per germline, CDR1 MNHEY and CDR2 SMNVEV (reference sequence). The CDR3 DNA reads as TGTGCCAGCAGCCTACAGGGGCCTAACTATGGCTACACCTTC. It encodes CASSLQGPNYGYTF.

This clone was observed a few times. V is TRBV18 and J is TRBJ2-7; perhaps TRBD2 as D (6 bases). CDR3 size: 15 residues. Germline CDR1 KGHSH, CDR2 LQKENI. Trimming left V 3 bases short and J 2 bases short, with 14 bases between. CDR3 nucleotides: TGTGCCAGCTCACCCTCCGCCGGGGAGGCCTACGAGCAGTACTTC. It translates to CASSPSAGEAYEQYF.

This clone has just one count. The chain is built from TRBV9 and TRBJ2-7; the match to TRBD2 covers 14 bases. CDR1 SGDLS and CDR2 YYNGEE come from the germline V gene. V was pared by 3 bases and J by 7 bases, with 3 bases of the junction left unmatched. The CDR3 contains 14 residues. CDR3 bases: TGTGCCAGCAGCGGGACTAGCGGGGGGTATGAGCAGTACTTC. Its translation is CASSGTSGGYEQYF. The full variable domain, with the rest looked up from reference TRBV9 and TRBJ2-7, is DSGVTQTPKHLITATGQRVTLRCSPRSGDLSVYWYQQSLDQGLQFLIQYYNGEERAKGNILERFSAQQFPDLHSELNLSSLELGDSALYFCASSGTSGGYEQYFGPGTRLTVT.

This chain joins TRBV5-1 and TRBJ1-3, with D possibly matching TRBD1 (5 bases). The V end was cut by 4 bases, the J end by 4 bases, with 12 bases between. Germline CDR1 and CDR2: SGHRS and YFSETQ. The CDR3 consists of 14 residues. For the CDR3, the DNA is TGCGCCAGCAGCCTGGGGAGGGACGGAAACACCATATATTTT. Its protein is CASSLGRDGNTIYF.

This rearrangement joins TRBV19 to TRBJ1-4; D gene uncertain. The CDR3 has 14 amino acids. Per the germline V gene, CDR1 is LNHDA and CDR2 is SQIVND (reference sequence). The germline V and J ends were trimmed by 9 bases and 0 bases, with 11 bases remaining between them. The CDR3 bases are TGTGCCAGCAACAGCCTTTCAACTAATGAAAAACTGTTTTTT. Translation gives CASNSLSTNEKLFF.

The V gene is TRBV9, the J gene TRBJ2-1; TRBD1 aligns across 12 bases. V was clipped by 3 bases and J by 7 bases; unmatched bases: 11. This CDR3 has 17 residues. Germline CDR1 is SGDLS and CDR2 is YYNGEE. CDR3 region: CASSARGDRGLRNEQFF. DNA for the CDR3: TGTGCCAGCAGCGCGAGAGGGGACAGGGGGCTGCGAAATGAGCAGTTCTTC.

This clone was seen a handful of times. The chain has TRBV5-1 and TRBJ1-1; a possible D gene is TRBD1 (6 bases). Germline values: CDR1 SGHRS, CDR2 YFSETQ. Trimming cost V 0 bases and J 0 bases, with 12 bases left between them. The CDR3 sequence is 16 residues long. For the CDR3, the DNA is TGCGCCAGCAGCTTGGGGGTCGGGACAATGAACACTGAAGCTTTCTTT. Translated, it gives CASSLGVGTMNTEAFF.

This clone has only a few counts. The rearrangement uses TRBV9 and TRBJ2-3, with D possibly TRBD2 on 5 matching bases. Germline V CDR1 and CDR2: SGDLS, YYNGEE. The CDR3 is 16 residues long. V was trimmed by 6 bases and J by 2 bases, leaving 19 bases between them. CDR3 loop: CASNEGPVSLTDTQYF. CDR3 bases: TGTGCCAGCAACGAGGGTCCTGTTTCCCTCACAGATACGCAGTATTTT.

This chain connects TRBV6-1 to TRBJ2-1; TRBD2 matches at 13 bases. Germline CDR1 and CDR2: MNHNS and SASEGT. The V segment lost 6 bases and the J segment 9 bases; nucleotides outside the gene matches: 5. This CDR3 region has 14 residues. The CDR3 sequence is CASRELAGGREQFF. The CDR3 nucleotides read TGTGCCAGCAGGGAACTAGCGGGGGGGCGTGAGCAGTTCTTC.

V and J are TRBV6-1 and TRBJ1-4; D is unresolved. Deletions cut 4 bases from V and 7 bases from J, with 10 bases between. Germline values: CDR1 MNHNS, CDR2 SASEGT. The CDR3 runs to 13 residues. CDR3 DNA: TGTGCCAGCAGTGCCGCCTATCCTGAAAAACTGTTTTTT. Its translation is CASSAAYPEKLFF.

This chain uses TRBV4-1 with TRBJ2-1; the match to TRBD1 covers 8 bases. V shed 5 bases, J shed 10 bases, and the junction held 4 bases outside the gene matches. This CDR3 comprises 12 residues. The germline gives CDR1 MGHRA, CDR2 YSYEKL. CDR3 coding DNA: TGCGCCAGCAGCGACAGGGGTAACGAGCAGTTCTTC. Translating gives CASSDRGNEQFF.

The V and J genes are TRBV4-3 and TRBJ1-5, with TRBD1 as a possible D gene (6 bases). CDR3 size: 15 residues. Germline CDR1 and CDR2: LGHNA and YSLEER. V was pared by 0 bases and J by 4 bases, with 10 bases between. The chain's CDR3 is CASSQELGGNQPQHF. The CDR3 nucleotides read TGCGCCAGCAGCCAAGAGCTAGGGGGTAATCAGCCCCAGCATTTT.

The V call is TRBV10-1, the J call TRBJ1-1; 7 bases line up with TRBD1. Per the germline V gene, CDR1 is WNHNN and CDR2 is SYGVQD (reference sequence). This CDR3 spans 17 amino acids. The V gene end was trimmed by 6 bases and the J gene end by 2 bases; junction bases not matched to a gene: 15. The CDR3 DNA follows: TGCGCCAGCAGCCCGAGTGTCGGAGGGGGCGAAAACACTGAAGCTTTCTTT. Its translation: CASSPSVGGGENTEAFF.

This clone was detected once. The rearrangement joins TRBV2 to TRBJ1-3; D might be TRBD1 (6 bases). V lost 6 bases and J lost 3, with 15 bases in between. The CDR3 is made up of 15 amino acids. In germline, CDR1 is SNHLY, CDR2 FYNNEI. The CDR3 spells CASREDSNFGNTIYF. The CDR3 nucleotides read TGTGCCAGCAGGGAGGACAGTAACTTTGGAAACACCATATATTTT. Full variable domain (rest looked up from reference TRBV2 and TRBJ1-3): EPEVTQTPSHQVTQMGQEVILRCVPISNHLYFYWYRQILGQKVEFLVSFYNNEISEKSEIFDDQFSVERPDGSNFTLKIRSTKLEDSAMYFCASREDSNFGNTIYFGEGSWLTVV.

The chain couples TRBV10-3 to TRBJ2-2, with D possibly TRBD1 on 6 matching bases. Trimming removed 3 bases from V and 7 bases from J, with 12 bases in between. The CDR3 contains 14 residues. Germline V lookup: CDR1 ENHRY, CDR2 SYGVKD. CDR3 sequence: CAISDNRVGGELFF. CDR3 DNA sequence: TGTGCCATCAGTGATAACAGGGTCGGCGGGGAGCTGTTTTTT.

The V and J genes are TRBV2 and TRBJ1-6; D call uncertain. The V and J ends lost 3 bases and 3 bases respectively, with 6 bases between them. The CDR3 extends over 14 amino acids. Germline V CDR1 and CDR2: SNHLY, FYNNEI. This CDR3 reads CASSDSDYNSPLHF. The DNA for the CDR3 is TGTGCCAGCAGTGACAGTGACTATAATTCACCCCTCCACTTT. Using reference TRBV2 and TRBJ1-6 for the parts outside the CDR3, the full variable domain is EPEVTQTPSHQVTQMGQEVILRCVPISNHLYFYWYRQILGQKVEFLVSFYNNEISEKSEIFDDQFSVERPDGSNFTLKIRSTKLEDSAMYFCASSDSDYNSPLHFGNGTRLTVT.

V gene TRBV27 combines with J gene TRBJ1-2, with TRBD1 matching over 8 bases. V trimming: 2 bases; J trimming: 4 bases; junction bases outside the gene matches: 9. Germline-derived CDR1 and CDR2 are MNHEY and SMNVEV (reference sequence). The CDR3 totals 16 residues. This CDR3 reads CASSLSLPGGGYGYTF. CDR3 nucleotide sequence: TGTGCCAGCAGTTTAAGTCTTCCAGGGGGCGGCTATGGCTACACCTTC.

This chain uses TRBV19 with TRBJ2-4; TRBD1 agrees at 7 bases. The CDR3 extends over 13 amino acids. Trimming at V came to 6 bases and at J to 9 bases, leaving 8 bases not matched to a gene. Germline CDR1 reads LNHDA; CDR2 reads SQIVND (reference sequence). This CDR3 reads CASRPTGSGIQYF. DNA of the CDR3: TGTGCCAGTAGGCCGACAGGGTCGGGCATTCAGTACTTC.